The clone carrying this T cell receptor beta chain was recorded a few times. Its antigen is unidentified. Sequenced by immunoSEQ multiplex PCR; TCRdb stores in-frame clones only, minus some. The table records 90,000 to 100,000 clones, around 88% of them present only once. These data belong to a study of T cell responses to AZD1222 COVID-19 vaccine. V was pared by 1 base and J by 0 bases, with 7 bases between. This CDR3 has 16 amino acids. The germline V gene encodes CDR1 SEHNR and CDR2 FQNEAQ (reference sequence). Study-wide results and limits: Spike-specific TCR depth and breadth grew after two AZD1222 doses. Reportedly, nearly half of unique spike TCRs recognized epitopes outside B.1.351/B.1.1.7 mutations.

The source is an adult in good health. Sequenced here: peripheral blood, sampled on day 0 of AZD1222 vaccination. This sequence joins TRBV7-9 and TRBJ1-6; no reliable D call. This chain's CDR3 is CASSLGVSSYNSPLHF. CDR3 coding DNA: TGTGCCAGCAGCTTAGGCGTAAGCTCCTATAATTCACCCCTCCACTTT. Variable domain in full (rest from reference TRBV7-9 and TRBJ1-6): DTGVSQNPRHKITKRGQNVTFRCDPISEHNRLYWYRQTLGQGPEFLTYFQNEAQLEKSRLLSDRFSAERPKGSFSTLEIQRTEQGDSAMYLCASSLGVSSYNSPLHFGNGTRLTVT.